This T cell receptor beta chain is drawn from a study of blood T cell repertoires in COVID-19. Study summary: Sample material is recorded as cDNA or gDNA derived from T cells, B-cell-depleted T cells, or PBMCs.

The CDR3 is 15 amino acids. Germline values: CDR1 SGHRS, CDR2 YFSETQ. V shed 6 bases and J shed 6 bases, with 18 bases lying between them. Per the study methods: Researchers report that nucleated cell counts were estimated from reference gene primer amplification. Profiling relied on immunoSEQ multiplex PCR, and the TCRdb table lists in-frame clones only, not all of them. V and J calls and clone size are those listed in that table; D and trimming were worked out from the DNA. The repertoire consists of around 300,000 clones, with approximately 90% occurring once and the leading ten covering around 2%.

The source is a woman aged 18-29 years who had recovered from COVID-19. The rearrangement joins TRBV5-1 to TRBJ2-2, with D tentatively TRBD1 (6 bases). Input material: PBMCs or T cells enriched from blood (not recorded which). The CDR3 loop is CASTANGGGSGELFF. The CDR3 coding sequence is TGCGCCAGCACCGCAAATGGGGGCGGCTCCGGGGAGCTGTTTTTT.